This T cell receptor beta chain was recorded in a study of blood T cell repertoires in COVID-19. V lost 1 base and J 5 bases, leaving 14 bases between the germline ends. Germline CDR1 LNHNV, CDR2 YYDKDF (reference sequence). The CDR3 extends over 15 amino acids. This table comes from immunoSEQ multiplex PCR, and its TCRdb copy is limited to in-frame clones, with some not included. The table shows 200,000 or so clones, with around 82% occurring only once. Source material: peripheral blood. The source is a woman younger than 45 who had recovered from COVID-19. V and J are TRBV15 and TRBJ1-1; D call uncertain. CDR3 region: CATSRAAAGRTEAFF. CDR3 sequence (DNA): TGTGCCACCAGCAGAGCCGCAGCAGGTAGGACTGAAGCTTTCTTT.